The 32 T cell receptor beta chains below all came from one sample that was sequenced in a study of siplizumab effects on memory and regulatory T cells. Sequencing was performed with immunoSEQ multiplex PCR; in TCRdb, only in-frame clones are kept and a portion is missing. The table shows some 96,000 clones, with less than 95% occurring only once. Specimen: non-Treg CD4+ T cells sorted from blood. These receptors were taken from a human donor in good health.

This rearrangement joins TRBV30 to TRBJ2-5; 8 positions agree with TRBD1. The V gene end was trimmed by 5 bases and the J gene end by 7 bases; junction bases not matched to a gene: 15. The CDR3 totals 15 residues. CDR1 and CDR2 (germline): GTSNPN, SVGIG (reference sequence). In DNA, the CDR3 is TGTGCCTGGGGTTCTCCCTCGGACAGGGTAGGGACCCAGTACTTC. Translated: CAWGSPSDRVGTQYF.

The CDR3, as DNA: TGCGCCAGCAGCTTAACGACAGGGGGAAATCAGCCCCAGCATTTT. This gives the protein CASSLTTGGNQPQHF. The chain joins TRBV5-1 to TRBJ1-5, with 9 bases aligning to TRBD1. The CDR3 spans 15 residues. Germline V gives CDR1 SGHRS, CDR2 YFSETQ. V shed 2 bases, J shed 4 bases, and the junction held 4 bases outside the gene matches.

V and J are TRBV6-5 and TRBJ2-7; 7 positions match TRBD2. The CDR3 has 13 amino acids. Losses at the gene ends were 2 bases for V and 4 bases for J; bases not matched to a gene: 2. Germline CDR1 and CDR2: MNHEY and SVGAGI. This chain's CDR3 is CASSYRTSYEQYF. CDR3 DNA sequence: TGTGCCAGCAGTTACAGGACTAGTTACGAGCAGTACTTC.

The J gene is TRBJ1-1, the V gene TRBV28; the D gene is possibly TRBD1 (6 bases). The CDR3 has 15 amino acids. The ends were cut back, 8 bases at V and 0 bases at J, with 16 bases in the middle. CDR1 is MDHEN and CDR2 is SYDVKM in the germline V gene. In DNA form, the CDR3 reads TGTGCCAGCCAGTTTATGGACAGATTGAACACTGAAGCTTTCTTT. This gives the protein CASQFMDRLNTEAFF.

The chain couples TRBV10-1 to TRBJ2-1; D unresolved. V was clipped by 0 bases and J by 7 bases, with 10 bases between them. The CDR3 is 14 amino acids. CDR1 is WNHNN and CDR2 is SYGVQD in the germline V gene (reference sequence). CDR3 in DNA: TGCGCCAGCAGTGAGTCGACGTCAGGTAATGAGCAGTTCTTC. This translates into CASSESTSGNEQFF.

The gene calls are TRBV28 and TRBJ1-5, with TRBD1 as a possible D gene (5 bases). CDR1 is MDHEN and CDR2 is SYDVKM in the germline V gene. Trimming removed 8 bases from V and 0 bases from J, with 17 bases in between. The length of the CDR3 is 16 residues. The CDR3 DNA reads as TGTGCCAGCTTCTCGACAGCTTACATTAGCAATCAGCCCCAGCATTTT. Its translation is CASFSTAYISNQPQHF.

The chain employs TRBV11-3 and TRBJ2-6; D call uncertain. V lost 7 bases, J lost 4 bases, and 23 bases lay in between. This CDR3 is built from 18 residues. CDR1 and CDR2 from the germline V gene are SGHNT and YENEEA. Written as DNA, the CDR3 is TGTGCCAGCAATCCAAATGACATGTATCCTGTGGGGGCCAACGTCCTGACTTTC. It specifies CASNPNDMYPVGANVLTF.

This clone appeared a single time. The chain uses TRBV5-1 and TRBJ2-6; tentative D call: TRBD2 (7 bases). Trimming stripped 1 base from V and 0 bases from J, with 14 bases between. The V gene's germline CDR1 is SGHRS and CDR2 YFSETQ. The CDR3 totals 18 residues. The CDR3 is CASSLSGGHLSGANVLTF. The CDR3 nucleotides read TGCGCCAGCAGCTTGTCGGGGGGCCACCTCTCTGGGGCCAACGTCCTGACTTTC.

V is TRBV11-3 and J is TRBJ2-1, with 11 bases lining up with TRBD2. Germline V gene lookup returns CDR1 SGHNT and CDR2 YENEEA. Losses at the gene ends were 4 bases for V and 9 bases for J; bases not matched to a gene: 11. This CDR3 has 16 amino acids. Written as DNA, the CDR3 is TGTGCCAGCAGCTCCCAGAATAGCGGGAGGGCCGTTGAGCAGTTCTTC. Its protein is CASSSQNSGRAVEQFF.

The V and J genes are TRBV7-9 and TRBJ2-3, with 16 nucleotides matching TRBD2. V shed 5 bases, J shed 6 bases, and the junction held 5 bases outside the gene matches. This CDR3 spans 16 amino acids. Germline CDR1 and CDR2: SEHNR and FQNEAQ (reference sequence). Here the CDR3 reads CASSRGLAGGADTQYF. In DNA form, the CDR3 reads TGTGCCAGCAGCAGGGGACTAGCGGGAGGGGCGGATACGCAGTATTTT.

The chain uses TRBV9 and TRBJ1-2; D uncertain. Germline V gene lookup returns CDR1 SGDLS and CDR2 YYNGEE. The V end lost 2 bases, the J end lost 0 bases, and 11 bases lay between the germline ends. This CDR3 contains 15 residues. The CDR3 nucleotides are TGTGCCAGCAGCGTGATGGAACAGTCTAACTATGGCTACACCTTC. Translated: CASSVMEQSNYGYTF. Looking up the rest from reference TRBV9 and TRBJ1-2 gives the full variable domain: DSGVTQTPKHLITATGQRVTLRCSPRSGDLSVYWYQQSLDQGLQFLIQYYNGEERAKGNILERFSAQQFPDLHSELNLSSLELGDSALYFCASSVMEQSNYGYTFGSGTRLTVV.

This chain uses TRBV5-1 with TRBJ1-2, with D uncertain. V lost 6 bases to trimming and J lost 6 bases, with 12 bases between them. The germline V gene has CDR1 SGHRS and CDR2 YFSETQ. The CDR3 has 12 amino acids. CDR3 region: CASKESNDGYTF. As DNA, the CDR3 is TGCGCCAGCAAGGAATCGAATGATGGCTACACCTTC.

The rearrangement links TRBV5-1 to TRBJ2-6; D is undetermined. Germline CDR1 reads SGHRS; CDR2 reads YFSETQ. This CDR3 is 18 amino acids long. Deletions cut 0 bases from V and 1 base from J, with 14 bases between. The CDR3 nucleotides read TGCGCCAGCAGCTTGGCCGGCAGACCTAGGTCTGGGGCCAACGTCCTGACTTTC. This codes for CASSLAGRPRSGANVLTF.

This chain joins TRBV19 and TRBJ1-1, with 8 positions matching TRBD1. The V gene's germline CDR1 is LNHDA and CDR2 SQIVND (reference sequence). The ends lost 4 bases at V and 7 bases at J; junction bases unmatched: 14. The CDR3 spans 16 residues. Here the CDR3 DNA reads TGTGCCAGTAGTACCAACATCGGACAGGGAGGGGATGAAGCTTTCTTT. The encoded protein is CASSTNIGQGGDEAFF.

CDR3 coding DNA: TGCGCCAGCAGCTTACGGGAAACCACAGATACGCAGTATTTT. Encoded protein: CASSLRETTDTQYF. V is TRBV5-1 and J is TRBJ2-3; possibly TRBD2 for D (5 bases). V was trimmed by 2 bases and J by 2 bases, leaving 9 bases between them. This CDR3 is 14 amino acids long. Germline V gene sequence: CDR1 SGHRS, CDR2 YFSETQ.

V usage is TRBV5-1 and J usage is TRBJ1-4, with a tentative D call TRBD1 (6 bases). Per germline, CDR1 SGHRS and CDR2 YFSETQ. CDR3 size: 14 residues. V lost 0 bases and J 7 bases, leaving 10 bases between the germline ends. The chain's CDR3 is CASSLARGGEKLFF. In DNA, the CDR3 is TGCGCCAGCAGCTTGGCCAGGGGCGGTGAAAAACTGTTTTTT.

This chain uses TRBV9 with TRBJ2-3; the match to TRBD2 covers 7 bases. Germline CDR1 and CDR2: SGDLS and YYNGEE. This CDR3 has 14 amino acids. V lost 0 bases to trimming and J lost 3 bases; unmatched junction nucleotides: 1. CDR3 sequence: CASSVGLATDTQYF. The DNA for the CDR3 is TGTGCCAGCAGCGTAGGACTAGCTACAGATACGCAGTATTTT. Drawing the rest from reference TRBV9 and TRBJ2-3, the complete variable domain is DSGVTQTPKHLITATGQRVTLRCSPRSGDLSVYWYQQSLDQGLQFLIQYYNGEERAKGNILERFSAQQFPDLHSELNLSSLELGDSALYFCASSVGLATDTQYFGPGTRLTVL.

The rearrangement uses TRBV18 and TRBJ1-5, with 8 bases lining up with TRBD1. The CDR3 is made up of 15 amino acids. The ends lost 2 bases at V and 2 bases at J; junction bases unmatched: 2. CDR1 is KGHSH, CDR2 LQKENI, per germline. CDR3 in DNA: TGTGCCAGCTCACCAGCGACAGGGGGCAATCAGCCCCAGCATTTT. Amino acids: CASSPATGGNQPQHF.

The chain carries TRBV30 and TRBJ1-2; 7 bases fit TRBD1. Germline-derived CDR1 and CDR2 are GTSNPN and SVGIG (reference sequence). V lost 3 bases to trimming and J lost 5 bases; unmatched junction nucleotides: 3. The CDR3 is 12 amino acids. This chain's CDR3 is CAWRGQRYGYTF. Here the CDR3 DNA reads TGTGCCTGGAGGGGACAGAGATATGGCTACACCTTC. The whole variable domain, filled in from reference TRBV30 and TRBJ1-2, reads SQTIHQWPATLVQPVGSPLSLECTVEGTSNPNLYWYRQAAGRGLQLLFYSVGIGQISSEVPQNLSASRPQDRQFILSSKKLLLSDSGFYLCAWRGQRYGYTFGSGTRLTVV.

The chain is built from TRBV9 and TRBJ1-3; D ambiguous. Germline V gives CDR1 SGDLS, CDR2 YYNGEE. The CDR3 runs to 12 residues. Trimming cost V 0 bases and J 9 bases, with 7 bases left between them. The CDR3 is CASSVGGSTIYF. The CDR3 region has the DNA TGTGCCAGCAGCGTAGGGGGTTCCACCATATATTTT.

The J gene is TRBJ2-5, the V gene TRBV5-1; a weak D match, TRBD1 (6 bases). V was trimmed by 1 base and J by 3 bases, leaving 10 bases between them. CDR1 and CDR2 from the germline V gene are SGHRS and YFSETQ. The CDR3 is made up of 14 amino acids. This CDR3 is CASSLMGQEETQYF. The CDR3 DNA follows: TGCGCCAGCAGCTTGATGGGACAAGAAGAGACCCAGTACTTC.

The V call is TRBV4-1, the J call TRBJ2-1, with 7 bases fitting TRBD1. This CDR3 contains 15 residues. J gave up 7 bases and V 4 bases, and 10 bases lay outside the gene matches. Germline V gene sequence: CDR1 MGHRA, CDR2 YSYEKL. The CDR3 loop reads CASSPRQGPMNEQFF. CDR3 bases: TGCGCCAGCAGCCCAAGACAGGGTCCGATGAATGAGCAGTTCTTC.

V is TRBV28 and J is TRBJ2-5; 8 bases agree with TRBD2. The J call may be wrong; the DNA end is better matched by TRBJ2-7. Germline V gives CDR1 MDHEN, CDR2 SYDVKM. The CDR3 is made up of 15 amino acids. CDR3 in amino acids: CASSYPGSGSNEQYF. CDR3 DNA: TGTGCCAGCAGCTACCCCGGGAGCGGGAGTAACGAGCAGTACTTC.

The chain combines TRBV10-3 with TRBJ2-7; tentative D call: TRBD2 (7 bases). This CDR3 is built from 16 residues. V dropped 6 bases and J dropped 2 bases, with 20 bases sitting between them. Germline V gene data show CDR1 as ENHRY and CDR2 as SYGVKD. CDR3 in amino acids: CAIRGTGGGRTYEQYF. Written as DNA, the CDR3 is TGTGCCATCAGGGGGACCGGGGGCGGGAGAACCTACGAGCAGTACTTC.

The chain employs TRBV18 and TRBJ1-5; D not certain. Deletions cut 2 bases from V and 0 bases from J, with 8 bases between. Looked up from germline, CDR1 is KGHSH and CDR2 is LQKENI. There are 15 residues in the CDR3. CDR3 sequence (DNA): TGTGCCAGCTCACCAAGACTGAATAGCAATCAGCCCCAGCATTTT. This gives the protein CASSPRLNSNQPQHF.

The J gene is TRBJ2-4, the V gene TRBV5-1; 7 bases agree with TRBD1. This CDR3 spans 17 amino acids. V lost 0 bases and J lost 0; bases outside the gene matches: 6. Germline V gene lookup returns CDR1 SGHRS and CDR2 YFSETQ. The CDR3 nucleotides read TGCGCCAGCAGCTTGGATGGACAGGCCAGAGCCAAAAACATTCAGTACTTC. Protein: CASSLDGQARAKNIQYF.

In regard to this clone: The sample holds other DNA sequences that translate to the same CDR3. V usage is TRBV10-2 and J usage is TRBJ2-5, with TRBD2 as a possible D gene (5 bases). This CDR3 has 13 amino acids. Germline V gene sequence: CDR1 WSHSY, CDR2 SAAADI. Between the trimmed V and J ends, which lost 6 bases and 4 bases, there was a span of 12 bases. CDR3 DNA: TGCGCCAGCAGCCCCGGACTTGTAGAGACCCAGTACTTC. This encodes CASSPGLVETQYF.

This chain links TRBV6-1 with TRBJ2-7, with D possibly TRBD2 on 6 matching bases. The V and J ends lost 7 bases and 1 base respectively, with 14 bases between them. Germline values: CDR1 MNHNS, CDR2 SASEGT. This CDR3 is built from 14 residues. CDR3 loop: CASTGGYISYEQYF. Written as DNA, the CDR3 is TGTGCCAGCACCGGGGGATATATATCCTACGAGCAGTACTTC.

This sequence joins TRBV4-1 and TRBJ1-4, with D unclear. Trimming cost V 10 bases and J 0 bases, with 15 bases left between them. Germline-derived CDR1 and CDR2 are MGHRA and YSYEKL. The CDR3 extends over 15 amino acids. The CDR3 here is CATQPLPTTNEKLFF. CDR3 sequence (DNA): TGCGCCACCCAACCGCTCCCAACAACTAATGAAAAACTGTTTTTT.

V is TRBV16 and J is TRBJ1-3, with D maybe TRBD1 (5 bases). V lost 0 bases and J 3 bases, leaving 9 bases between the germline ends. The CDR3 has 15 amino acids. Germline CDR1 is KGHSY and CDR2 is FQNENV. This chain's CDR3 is CASSQSVGVGNTIYF. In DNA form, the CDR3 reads TGTGCCAGCAGCCAATCGGTGGGGGTTGGAAACACCATATATTTT. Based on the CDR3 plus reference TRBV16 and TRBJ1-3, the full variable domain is GEEVAQTPKHLVRGEGQKAKLYCAPIKGHSYVFWYQQVLKNEFKFLISFQNENVFDETGMPKERFSAKCLPNSPCSLEIQATKLEDSAVYFCASSQSVGVGNTIYFGEGSWLTVV.

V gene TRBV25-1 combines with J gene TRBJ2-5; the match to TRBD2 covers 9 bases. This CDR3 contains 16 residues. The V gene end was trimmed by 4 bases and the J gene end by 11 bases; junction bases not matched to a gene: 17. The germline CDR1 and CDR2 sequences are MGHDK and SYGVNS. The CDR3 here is CASSAPWNGRGGAQYF. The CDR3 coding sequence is TGTGCCAGCAGTGCCCCCTGGAATGGGCGGGGGGGGGCACAGTACTTC.

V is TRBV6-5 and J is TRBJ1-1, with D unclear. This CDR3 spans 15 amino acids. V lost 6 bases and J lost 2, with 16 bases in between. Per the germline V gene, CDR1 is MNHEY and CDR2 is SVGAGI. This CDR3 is CASRDGSYLNTEAFF. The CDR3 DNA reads TGTGCCAGCAGGGACGGAAGTTACCTAAACACTGAAGCTTTCTTT.